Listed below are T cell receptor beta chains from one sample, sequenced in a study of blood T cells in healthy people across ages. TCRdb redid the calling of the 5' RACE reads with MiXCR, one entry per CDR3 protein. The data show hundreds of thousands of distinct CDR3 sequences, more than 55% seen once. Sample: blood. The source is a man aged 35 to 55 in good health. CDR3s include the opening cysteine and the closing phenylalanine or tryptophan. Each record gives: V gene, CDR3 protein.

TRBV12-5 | CASGLGGGADTQYF
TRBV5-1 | CASSFEAGGPDTQYF
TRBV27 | CASSPRTGNYGYTF
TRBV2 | CASSVAGGPVETQYF
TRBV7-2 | CASSLGVTGSQGDTQYF
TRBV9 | CASSFGLVSTDTQYF
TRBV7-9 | CASSLGVAGANALTF
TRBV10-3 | CAISDLGQLNYGYTF
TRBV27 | CASSYSTDRGAEQYF
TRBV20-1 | CSARGSSNEQFF
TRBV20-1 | CSARDLGRRYNEQFF
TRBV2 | CASGPTDYNELYF
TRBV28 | CAWGRNYGYTF
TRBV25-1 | CASSSIGTLDYGYTF
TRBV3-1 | CASSQDQRGSPLTF
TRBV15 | CATSRDRGADEQFF
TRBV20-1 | CSAMGPNTEAFF
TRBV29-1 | CSVRPGTDTEKLFF
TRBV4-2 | CASSQRTVNEKLFF
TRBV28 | CASSLKSHSYNEQFF
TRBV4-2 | CASSQAAARDSSTDTQYF
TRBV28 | CASTPASRTINEQFF
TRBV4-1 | CASSHGLAGNNEQFF
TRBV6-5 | CASRGVETEAFF
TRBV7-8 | CASSVVGSDTQYF
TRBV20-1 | CSARALRQSINQPQHF
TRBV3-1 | CASSQDNGGRNQYF
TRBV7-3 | CASSYSGSFQETQYF
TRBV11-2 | CASSLDWVGGTYSNQPQHF
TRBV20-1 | CSASPHADLGVYGYTF
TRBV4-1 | CASSQAFPGSYEQYF
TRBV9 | CASSVVGGGYSGANVLTF
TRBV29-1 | CSGQGSDGYTF
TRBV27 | CASSTIETDSASETQYF
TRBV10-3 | CAIRATYMDRGDQPQHF
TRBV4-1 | CASSQTVAADQETQYF
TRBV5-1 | CASSLGGLRSYNEQYF
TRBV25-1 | CASSVSGGHGQYF
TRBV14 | CASSLLSGGASEQFF
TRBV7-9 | CASSLALAGGRGRSYNEQFF
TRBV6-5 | CASRQSGRGEQYF
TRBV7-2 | CASSQEIWRDDEQFF
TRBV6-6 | CASSLSGTGSEAFF
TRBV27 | CASSFRDTGRTLHF
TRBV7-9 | CASSIGGLAQPQHF
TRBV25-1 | CASSEASADTQYF
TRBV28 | CASRPREGWQETQYF
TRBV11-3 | CASSLGPVQETQYF
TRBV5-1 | CASSAGTGTVGYTF